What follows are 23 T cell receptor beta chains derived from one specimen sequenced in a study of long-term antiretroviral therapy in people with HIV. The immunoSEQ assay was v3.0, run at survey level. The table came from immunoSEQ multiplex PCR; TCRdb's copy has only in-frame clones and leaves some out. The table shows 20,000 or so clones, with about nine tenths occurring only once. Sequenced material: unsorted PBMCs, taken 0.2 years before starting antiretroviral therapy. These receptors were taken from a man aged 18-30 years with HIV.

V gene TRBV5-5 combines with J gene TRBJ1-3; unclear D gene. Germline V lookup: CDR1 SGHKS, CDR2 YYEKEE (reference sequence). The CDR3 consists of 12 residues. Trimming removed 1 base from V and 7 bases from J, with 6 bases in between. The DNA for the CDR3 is TGTGCCAGCAGCTTGTCCCTGAACACCATATATTTT. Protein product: CASSLSLNTIYF.

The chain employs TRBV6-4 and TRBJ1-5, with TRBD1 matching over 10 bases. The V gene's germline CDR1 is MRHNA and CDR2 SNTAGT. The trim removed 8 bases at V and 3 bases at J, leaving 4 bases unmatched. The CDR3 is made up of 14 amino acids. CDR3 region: CASGGTGVNQPQHF. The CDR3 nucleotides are TGTGCCAGCGGAGGGACAGGGGTCAATCAGCCCCAGCATTTT.

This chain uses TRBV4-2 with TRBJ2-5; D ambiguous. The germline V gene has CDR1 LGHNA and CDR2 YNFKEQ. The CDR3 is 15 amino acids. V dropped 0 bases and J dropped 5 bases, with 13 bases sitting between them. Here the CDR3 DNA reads TGTGCCAGCAGCCAAGAAGGCCCTATGGTGGAGACCCAGTACTTC. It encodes CASSQEGPMVETQYF.

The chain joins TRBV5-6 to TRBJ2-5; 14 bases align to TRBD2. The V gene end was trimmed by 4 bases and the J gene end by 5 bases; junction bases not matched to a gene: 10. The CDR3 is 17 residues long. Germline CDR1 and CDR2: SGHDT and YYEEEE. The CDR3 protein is CASSAGLAGGFRETQYF. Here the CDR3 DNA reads TGTGCCAGCAGCGCCGGACTAGCGGGGGGCTTCAGGGAGACCCAGTACTTC. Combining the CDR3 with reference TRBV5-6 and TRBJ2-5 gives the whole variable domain DAGVTQSPTHLIKTRGQQVTLRCSPKSGHDTVSWYQQALGQGPQFIFQYYEEEERQRGNFPDRFSGHQFPNYSSELNVNALLLGDSALYLCASSAGLAGGFRETQYFGPGTRLLVL.

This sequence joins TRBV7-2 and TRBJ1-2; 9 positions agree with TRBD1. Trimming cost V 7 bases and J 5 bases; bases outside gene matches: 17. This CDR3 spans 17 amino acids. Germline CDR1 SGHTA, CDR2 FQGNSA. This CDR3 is CASTLEGQGAVGYGYTF. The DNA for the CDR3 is TGTGCCAGCACCCTGGAGGGACAGGGTGCCGTAGGGTATGGCTACACCTTC.

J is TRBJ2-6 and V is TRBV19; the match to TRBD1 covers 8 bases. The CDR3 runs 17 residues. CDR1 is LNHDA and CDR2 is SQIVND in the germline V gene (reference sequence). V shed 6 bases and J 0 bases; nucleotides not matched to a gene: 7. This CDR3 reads CASRWGRGHSGANVLTF. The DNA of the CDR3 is TGTGCCAGTAGATGGGGCAGGGGGCACTCTGGGGCCAACGTCCTGACTTTC.

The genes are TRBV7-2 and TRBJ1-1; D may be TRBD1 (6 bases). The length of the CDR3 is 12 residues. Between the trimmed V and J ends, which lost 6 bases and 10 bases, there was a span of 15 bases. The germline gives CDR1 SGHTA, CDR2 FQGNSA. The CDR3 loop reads CASRLLRGAAFF. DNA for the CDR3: TGTGCCAGCAGGTTACTTAGGGGGGCAGCTTTCTTT.

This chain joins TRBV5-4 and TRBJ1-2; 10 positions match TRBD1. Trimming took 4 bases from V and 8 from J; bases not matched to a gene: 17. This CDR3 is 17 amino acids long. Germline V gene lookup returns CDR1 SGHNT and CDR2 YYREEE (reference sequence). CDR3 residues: CASSSAGTGVVLGGYTF. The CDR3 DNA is TGTGCCAGCAGCAGTGCCGGGACAGGGGTCGTCTTGGGAGGCTACACCTTC.

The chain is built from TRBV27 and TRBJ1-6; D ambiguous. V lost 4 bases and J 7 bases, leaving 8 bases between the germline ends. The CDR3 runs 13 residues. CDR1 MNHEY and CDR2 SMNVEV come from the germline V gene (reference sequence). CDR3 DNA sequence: TGTGCCAGCAGTTCTACGCGGAATTCACCCCTCCACTTT. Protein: CASSSTRNSPLHF.

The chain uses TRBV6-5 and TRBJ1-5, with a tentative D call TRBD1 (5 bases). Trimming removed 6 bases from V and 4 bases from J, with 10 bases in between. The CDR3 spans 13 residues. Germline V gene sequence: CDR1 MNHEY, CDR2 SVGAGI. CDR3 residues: CASSLQVNQPQHF. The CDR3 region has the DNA TGTGCCAGCAGCTTACAGGTTAATCAGCCCCAGCATTTT.

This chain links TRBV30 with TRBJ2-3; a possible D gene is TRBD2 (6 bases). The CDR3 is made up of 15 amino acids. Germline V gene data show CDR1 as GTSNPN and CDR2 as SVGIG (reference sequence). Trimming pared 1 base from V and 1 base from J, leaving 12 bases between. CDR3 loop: CAWSDIASGTDTQYF. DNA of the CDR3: TGTGCCTGGAGTGACATCGCTAGCGGCACAGATACGCAGTATTTT.

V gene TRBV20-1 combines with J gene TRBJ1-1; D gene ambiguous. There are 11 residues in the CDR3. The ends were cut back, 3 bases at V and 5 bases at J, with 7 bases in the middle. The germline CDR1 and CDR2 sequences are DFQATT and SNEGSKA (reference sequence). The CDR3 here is CSARVVTEAFF. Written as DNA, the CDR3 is TGCAGTGCTAGGGTTGTGACTGAAGCTTTCTTT.

DNA for the CDR3: TGTGCCATCAGTGACCGGGTGTCTGAGCAGTTCTTC. Protein sequence: CAISDRVSEQFF. The chain links TRBV10-3 to TRBJ2-1; D not certain. The CDR3 has 12 residues. Trimming removed 3 bases at V and 9 bases at J, with 9 bases between. Germline CDR1 is ENHRY and CDR2 is SYGVKD.

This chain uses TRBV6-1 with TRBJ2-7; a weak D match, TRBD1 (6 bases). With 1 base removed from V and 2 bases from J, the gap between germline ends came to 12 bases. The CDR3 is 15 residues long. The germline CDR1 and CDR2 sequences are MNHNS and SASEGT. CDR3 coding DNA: TGTGCCAGCAGTGAAGGGAGGACAGAGACCTACGAGCAGTACTTC. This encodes CASSEGRTETYEQYF.

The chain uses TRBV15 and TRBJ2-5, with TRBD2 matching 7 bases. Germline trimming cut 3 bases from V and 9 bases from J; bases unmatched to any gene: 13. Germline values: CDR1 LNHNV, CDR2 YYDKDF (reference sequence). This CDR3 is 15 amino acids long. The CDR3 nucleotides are TGTGCCACCAGCAGTGGACCGAGGGGAGGGGAGGCCCAGTACTTC. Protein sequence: CATSSGPRGGEAQYF.

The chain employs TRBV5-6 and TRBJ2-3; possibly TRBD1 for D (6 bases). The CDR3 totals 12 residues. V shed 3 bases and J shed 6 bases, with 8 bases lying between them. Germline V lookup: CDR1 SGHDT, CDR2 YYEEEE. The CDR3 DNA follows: TGTGCCAGCAGCTCCCAGGGGGATACGCAGTATTTT. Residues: CASSSQGDTQYF.

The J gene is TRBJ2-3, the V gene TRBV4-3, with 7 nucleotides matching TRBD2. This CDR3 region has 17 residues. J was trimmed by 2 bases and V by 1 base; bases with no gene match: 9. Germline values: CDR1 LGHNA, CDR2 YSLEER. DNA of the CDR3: TGCGCCAGCAGCCAAGGAGTAGCTAGCGGAGCCACAGATACGCAGTATTTT. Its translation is CASSQGVASGATDTQYF.

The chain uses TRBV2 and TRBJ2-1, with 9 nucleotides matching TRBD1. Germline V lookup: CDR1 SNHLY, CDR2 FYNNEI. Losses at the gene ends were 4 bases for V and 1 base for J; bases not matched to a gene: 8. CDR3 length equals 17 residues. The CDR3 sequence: CASSAGTGGLSYNEQFF. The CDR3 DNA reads TGTGCCAGCAGTGCCGGCACAGGGGGCTTGTCCTACAATGAGCAGTTCTTC.

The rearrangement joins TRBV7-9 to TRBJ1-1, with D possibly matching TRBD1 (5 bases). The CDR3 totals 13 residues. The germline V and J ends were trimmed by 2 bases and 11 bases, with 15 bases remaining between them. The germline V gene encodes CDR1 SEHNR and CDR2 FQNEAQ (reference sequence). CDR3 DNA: TGTGCCAGCAGCTTATTGGGGGTAGTAGAGGCTTTCTTT. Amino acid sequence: CASSLLGVVEAFF.

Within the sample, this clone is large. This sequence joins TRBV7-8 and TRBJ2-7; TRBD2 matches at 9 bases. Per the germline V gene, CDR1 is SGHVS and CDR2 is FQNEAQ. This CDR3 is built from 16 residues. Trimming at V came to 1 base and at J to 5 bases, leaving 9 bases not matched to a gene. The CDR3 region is CASSLGRRGGIHEQYF. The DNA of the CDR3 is TGTGCCAGCAGCTTAGGTCGGCGGGGGGGTATCCACGAGCAGTACTTC.

The CDR3 region has the DNA TGTGCCAGCAGCTCGCGCCGGAGTACGGGGGGCAGCACCGGGGAGCTGTTTTTT. Protein product: CASSSRRSTGGSTGELFF. The chain has TRBV5-6 and TRBJ2-2, with D possibly TRBD2 on 7 matching bases. Germline V gives CDR1 SGHDT, CDR2 YYEEEE. Trimming stripped 3 bases from V and 4 bases from J, with 22 bases between. The CDR3 is 18 amino acids.

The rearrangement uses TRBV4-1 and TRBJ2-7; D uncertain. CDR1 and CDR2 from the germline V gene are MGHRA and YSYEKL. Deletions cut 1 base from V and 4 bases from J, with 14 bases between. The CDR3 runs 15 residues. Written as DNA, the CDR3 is TGCGCCAGCAGCCAAGCCCACTACGAGCCGTACGAGCAGTACTTC. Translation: CASSQAHYEPYEQYF.

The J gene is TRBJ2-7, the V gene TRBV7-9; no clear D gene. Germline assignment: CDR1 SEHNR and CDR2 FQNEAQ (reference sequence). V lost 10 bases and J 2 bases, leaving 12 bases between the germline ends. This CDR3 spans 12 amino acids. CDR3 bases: TGTGCCACGGGCTTCAGGACCTACGAGCAGTACTTC. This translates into CATGFRTYEQYF. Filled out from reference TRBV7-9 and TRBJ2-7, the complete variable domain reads DTGVSQNPRHKITKRGQNVTFRCDPISEHNRLYWYRQTLGQGPEFLTYFQNEAQLEKSRLLSDRFSAERPKGSFSTLEIQRTEQGDSAMYLCATGFRTYEQYFGPGTRLTVT.